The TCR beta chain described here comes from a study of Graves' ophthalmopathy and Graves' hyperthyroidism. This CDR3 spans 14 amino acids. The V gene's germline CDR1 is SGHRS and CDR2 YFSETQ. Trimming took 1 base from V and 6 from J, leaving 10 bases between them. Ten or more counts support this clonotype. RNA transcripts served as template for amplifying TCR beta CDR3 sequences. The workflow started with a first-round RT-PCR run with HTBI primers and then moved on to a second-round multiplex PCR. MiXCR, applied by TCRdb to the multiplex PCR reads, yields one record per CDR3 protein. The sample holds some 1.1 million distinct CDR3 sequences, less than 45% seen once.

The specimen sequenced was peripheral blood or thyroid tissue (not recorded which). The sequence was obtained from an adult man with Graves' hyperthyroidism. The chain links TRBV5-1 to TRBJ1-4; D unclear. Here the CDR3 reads CASSLSGADEKLFF. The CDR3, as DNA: TGCGCCAGCAGCTTGTCAGGAGCGGATGAAAAACTGTTTTTT.